This T cell receptor beta chain is from a study of human T cells and chemical hapten exposure. Study-level results: Alopecia in all donors means immunity may differ from healthy individuals. Relative to control repertoires, expanded TCRs gave rise to significantly more large CDR3 similarity clusters. Among TCRs, those above 1 in 1000 frequency were unaffected by DPC sensitization.

TCRdb processed the RACE reads anew with MiXCR; each CDR3 protein has one entry. The table shows 65,000 to 95,000 distinct CDR3 sequences, with approximately 6.6% occurring only once. The time point: patch test 2, 6 weeks after DPC sensitization. Treatment given: therapeutic diphenylcyclopropenone sensitization with weekly scalp DPC. Prior to application of each patch test, blood was drawn. Looked up from germline, CDR1 is LGHDT and CDR2 is YNNKEL (reference sequence). There are 15 residues in the CDR3. V was pared by 1 base and J by 0 bases, with 8 bases between. This clonotype was seen many times. Its antigen is still unknown.

This receptor was taken from a woman aged 25 to 39 with alopecia areata. Some clones in this sample may be carry-over from other donors' samples. Sequencing was performed on whole blood, taken in connection with sensitization to the hapten diphenylcyclopropenone (DPC). The chain joins TRBV3-1 to TRBJ2-3; no firm D call. The DNA of the CDR3 is TGTGCCAGCAGCCAAGGCCTATCCAGCACAGATACGCAGTATTTT. Protein product: CASSQGLSSTDTQYF.